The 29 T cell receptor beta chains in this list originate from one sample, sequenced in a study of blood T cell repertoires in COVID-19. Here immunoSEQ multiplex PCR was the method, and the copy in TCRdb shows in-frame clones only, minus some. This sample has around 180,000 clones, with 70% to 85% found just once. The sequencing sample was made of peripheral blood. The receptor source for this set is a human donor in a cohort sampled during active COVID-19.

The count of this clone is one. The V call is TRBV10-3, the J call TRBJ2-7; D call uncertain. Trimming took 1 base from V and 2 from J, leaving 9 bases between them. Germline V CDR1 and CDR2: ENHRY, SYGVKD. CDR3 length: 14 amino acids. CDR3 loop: CAISEYRITYEQYF. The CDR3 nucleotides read TGTGCCATCAGTGAGTACAGAATCACCTACGAGCAGTACTTC.

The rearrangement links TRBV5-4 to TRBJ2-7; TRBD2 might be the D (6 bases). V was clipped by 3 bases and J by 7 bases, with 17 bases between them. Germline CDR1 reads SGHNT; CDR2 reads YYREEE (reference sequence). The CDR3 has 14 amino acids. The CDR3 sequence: CASSSGDGRWEQYF. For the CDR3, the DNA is TGTGCCAGCAGCTCGGGGGATGGGAGGTGGGAGCAGTACTTC.

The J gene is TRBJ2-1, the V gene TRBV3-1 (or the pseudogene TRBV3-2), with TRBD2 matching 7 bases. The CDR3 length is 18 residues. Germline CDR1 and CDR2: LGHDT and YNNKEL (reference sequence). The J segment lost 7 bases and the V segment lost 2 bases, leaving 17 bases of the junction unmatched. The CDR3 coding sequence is TGTGCCAGCAGCCAAATATCCCTGCCTAGCGGTGCCTTGAATGAGCAGTTCTTC. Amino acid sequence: CASSQISLPSGALNEQFF.

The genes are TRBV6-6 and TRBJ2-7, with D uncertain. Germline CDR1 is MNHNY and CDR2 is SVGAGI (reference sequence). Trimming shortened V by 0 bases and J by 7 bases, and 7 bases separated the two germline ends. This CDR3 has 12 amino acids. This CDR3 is CASSYSAREQYF. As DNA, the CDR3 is TGTGCCAGCAGTTACTCGGCGAGGGAGCAGTACTTC.

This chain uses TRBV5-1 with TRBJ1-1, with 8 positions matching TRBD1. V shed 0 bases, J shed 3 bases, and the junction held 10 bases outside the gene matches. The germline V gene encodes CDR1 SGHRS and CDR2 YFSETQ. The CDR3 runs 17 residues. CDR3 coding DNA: TGCGCCAGCAGCTTGGGACAGGGGTTTAGAAGCGACACTGAAGCTTTCTTT. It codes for CASSLGQGFRSDTEAFF.

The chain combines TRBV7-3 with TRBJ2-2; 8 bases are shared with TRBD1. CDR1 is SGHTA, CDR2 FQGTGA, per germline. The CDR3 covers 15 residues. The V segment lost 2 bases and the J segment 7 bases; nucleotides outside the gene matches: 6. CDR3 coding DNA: TGTGCCAGCAGCTTATGGCAGGGGGCAAGCGGGGAGCTGTTTTTT. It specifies CASSLWQGASGELFF.

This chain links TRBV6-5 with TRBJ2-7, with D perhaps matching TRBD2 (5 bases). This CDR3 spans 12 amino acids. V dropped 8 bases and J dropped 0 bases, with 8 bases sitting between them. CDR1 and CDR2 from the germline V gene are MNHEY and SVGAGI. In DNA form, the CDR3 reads TGTGCCAGCGTAGCGTTCTCCTACGAGCAGTACTTC. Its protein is CASVAFSYEQYF.

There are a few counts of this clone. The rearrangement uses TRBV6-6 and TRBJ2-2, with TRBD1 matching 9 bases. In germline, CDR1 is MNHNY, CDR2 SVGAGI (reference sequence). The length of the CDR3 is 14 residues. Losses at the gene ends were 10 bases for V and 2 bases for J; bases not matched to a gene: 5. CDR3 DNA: TGTGCCACCGGGACAGGGCTTAACACCGGGGAGCTGTTTTTT. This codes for CATGTGLNTGELFF.

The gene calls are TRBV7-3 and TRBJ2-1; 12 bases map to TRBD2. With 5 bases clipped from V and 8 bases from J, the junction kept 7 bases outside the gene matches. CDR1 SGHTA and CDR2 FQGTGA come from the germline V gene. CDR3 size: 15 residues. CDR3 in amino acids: CASSPTSGGIDEQFF. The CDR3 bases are TGTGCCAGCAGCCCAACTAGCGGGGGGATAGATGAGCAGTTCTTC.

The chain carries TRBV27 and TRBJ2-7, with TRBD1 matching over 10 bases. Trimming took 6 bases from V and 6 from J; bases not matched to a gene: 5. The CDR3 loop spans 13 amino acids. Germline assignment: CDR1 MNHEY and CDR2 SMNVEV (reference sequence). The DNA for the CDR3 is TGTGCCAGCAGGGTGACAGGGGGCGGCGAGCAGTACTTC. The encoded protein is CASRVTGGGEQYF.

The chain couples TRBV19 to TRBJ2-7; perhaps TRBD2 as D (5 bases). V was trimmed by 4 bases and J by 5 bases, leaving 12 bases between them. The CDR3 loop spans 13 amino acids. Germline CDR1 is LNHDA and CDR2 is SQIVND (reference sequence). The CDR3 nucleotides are TGTGCCAGTAGTAGAGGAGAGGGTGACGAGCAGTACTTC. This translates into CASSRGEGDEQYF.

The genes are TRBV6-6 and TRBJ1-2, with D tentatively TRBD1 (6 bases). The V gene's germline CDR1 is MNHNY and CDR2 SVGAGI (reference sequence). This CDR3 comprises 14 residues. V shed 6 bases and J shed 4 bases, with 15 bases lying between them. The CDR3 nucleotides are TGTGCCAGCAGCCCAATCGGACAGCTCTATGGCTACACCTTC. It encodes CASSPIGQLYGYTF.

CDR3 loop: CASSQDTGYEKLFF. For the CDR3, the DNA is TGTGCCAGCAGCCAAGATACCGGGTACGAAAAACTGTTTTTT. The J gene is TRBJ1-4, the V gene TRBV3-1 (or the pseudogene TRBV3-2); D remains ambiguous. Between the trimmed V and J ends, which lost 0 bases and 8 bases, there was a span of 10 bases. Per the germline V gene, CDR1 is LGHDT and CDR2 is YNNKEL (reference sequence). The CDR3 runs to 14 residues.

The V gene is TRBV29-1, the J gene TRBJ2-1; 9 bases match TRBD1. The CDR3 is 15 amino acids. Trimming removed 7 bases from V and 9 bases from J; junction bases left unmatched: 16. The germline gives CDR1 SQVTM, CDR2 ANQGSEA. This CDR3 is CSARPGTGNDGEQFF. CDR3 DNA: TGCAGCGCCCGTCCCGGGACAGGGAATGACGGTGAGCAGTTCTTC.

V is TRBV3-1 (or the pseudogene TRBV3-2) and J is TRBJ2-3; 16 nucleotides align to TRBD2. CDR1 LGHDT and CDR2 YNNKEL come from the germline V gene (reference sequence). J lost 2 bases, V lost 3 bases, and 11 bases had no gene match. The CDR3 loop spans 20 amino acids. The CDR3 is CASSHDPGLAGGLNTDTQYF. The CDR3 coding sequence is TGTGCCAGCAGCCACGATCCGGGACTAGCGGGGGGGCTGAACACAGATACGCAGTATTTT.

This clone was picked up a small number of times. The CDR3 bases are TGTGCCAGCAGCTTAGGTCCGATAGGGGCCGGGGCCAACGTCCTGACTTTC. It is translated as CASSLGPIGAGANVLTF. This chain joins TRBV7-3 and TRBJ2-6; perhaps TRBD1 as D (5 bases). Germline V CDR1 and CDR2: SGHTA, FQGTGA. V was shortened by 2 bases and J by 4 bases, with 15 bases between the two germline ends. This CDR3 contains 17 residues.

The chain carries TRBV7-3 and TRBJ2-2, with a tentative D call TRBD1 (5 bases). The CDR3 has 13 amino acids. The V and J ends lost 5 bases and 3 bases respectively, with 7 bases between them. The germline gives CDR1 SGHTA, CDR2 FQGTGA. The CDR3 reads CASSPQDTGELFF. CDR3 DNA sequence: TGTGCCAGCAGCCCACAGGACACCGGGGAGCTGTTTTTT.

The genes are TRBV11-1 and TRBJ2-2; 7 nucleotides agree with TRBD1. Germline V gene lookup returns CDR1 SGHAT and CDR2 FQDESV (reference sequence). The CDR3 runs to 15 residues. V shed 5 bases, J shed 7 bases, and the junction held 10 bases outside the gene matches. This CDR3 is CASSTQNRGNGELFF. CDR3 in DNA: TGTGCCAGCAGCACACAAAACAGGGGCAACGGGGAGCTGTTTTTT.

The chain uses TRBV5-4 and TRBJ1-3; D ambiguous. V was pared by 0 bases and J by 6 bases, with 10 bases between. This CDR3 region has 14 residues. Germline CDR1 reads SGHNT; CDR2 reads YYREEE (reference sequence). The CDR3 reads CASSLAGRPNTIYF. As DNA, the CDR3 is TGTGCCAGCAGCTTGGCCGGTCGCCCAAACACCATATATTTT. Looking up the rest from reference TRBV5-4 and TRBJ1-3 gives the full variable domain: ETGVTQSPTHLIKTRGQQVTLRCSSQSGHNTVSWYQQALGQGPQFIFQYYREEENGRGNFPPRFSGLQFPNYSSELNVNALELDDSALYLCASSLAGRPNTIYFGEGSWLTVV.

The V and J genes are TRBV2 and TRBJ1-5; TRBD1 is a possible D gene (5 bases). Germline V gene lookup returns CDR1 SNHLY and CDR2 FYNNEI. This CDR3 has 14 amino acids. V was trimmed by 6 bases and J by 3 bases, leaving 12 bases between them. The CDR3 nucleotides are TGTGCCAGCAGCCCCGCAGGGTACAATCAGCCCCAGCATTTT. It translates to CASSPAGYNQPQHF.

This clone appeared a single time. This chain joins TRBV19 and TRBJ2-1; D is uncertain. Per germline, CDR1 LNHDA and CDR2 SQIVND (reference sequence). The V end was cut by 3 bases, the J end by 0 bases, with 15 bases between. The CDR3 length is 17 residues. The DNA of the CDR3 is TGTGCCAGTAGTATCTTGAGGCAGAAAAGCTCCTACAATGAGCAGTTCTTC. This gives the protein CASSILRQKSSYNEQFF.

The chain's CDR3 is CASSLAGVGNQPQHF. Here the CDR3 DNA reads TGTGCCAGCAGCTTGGCAGGGGTCGGCAATCAGCCCCAGCATTTT. This sequence joins TRBV5-6 and TRBJ1-5, with D possibly being TRBD1 (6 bases). Germline values: CDR1 SGHDT, CDR2 YYEEEE. The CDR3 covers 15 residues. V lost 0 bases, J lost 2 bases, and 9 bases lay in between.

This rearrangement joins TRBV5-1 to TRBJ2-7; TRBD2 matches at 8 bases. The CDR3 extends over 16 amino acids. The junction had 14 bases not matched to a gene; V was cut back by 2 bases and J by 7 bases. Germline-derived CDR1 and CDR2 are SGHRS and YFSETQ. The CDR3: CASSLLAGSTSAEQYF. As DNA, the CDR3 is TGCGCCAGCAGCTTATTAGCGGGATCGACCTCGGCTGAGCAGTACTTC.

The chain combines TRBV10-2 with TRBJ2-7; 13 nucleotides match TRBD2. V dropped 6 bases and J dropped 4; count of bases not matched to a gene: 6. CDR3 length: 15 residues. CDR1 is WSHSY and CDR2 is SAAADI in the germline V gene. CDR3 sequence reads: CASRDGTSGVYEQYF. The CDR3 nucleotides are TGCGCCAGCAGAGACGGGACTAGCGGGGTTTACGAGCAGTACTTC.

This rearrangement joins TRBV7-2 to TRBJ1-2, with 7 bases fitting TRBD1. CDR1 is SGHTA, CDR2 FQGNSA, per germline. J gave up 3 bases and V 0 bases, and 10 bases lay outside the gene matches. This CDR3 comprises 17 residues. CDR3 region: CASSLAVSTGLYYGYTF. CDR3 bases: TGTGCCAGCAGCTTAGCGGTTTCGACAGGGTTATACTATGGCTACACCTTC.

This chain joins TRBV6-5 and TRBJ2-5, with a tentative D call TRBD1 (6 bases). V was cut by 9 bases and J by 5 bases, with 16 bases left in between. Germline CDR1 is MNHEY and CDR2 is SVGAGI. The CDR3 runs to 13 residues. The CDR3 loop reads CASQRGFGETQYF. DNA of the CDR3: TGTGCCAGTCAGAGGGGGTTCGGTGAGACCCAGTACTTC.

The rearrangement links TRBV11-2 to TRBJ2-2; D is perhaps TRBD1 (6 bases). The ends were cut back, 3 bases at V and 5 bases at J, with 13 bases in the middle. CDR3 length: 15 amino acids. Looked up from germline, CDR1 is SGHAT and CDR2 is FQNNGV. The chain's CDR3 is CASSFRGDETGELFF. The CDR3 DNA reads TGTGCCAGCAGCTTCAGGGGTGATGAGACCGGGGAGCTGTTTTTT.

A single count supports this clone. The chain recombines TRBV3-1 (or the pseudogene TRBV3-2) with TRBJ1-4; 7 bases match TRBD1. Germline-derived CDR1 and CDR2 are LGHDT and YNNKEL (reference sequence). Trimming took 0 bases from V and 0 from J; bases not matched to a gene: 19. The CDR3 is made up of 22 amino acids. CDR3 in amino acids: CASSQDGRRGFSYPATNEKLFF. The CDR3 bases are TGTGCCAGCAGCCAAGACGGCCGCAGGGGGTTCTCTTACCCTGCAACTAATGAAAAACTGTTTTTT.

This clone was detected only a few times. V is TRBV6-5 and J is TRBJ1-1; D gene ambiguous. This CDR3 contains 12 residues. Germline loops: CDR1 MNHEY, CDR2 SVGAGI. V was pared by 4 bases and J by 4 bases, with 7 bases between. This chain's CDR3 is CASSSHTTEAFF. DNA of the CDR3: TGTGCCAGCAGTTCCCACACCACTGAAGCTTTCTTT.